This entry lists 22 T cell receptor beta chains sequenced from one sample in a study of T cells in Graves' hyperthyroidism and ophthalmopathy. Template material for amplifying TCR beta CDR3 regions consisted of RNA transcripts. Carried out on the TCR CDR3, a first-round RT-PCR used the HTBI primer set. In TCRdb, the multiplex PCR reads were re-called with MiXCR into one record per CDR3 protein. The data show 490,000 or so distinct CDR3 sequences, with about 16% seen just once and less than 30% held by the top ten. The sample taken for sequencing was blood. All receptors come from a woman in her twenties or thirties with Graves' ophthalmopathy.

The CDR3 region is CATTQGSNQPQHF. CDR3 bases: TGTGCCACTACGCAGGGAAGCAATCAGCCCCAGCATTTT. V and J are TRBV10-3 and TRBJ1-5, with a tentative D call TRBD1 (5 bases). The germline CDR1 and CDR2 sequences are ENHRY and SYGVKD. V was pared by 10 bases and J by 1 base, with 11 bases between. This CDR3 region has 13 residues.

This clonotype appeared many times. The rearrangement joins TRBV28 to TRBJ2-5; TRBD2 matches at 12 bases. This CDR3 has 14 amino acids. V lost 5 bases to trimming and J lost 11 bases; unmatched junction nucleotides: 9. Germline CDR1 reads MDHEN; CDR2 reads SYDVKM. The CDR3 DNA is TGTGCCAGCAGTGATCAGACTAGCGGGAGAATTCAGTACTTC. This encodes CASSDQTSGRIQYF.

This clonotype showed up many times. The V gene is TRBV28, the J gene TRBJ2-7; 9 bases are a match to TRBD1. Germline V gene data show CDR1 as MDHEN and CDR2 as SYDVKM. The CDR3 has 15 residues. Trimming took 3 bases from V and 5 from J; bases not matched to a gene: 8. The CDR3 loop reads CASSFPGQGKNEQYF. CDR3 coding DNA: TGTGCCAGCAGTTTCCCGGGACAGGGTAAGAACGAGCAGTACTTC.

In its sample, this clonotype was seen many times. The rearrangement links TRBV18 to TRBJ2-7, with no clear D. This CDR3 has 13 residues. CDR1 and CDR2 from the germline V gene are KGHSH and LQKENI. V was pared by 4 bases and J by 2 bases, with 9 bases between. The CDR3 region is CASSLRATYEQYF. The DNA of the CDR3 is TGTGCCAGCTCACTTCGGGCCACCTACGAGCAGTACTTC.

The rearrangement links TRBV15 to TRBJ1-3, with D perhaps matching TRBD1 (5 bases). Germline lookup yields CDR1 LNHNV and CDR2 YYDKDF (reference sequence). The germline V and J ends were trimmed by 5 bases and 0 bases, with 20 bases remaining between them. This CDR3 spans 18 amino acids. This CDR3 reads CATSGKMGRPSSGNTIYF. CDR3 DNA sequence: TGTGCCACCAGCGGAAAAATGGGACGTCCGAGCTCTGGAAACACCATATATTTT.

Ten or more counts support this clonotype. The V and J genes are TRBV28 and TRBJ2-7, with D unresolved. With 3 bases removed from V and 4 bases from J, the gap between germline ends came to 10 bases. CDR1 and CDR2 (germline): MDHEN, SYDVKM. The CDR3 has 13 amino acids. The CDR3 reads CASSFLEGYEQYF. CDR3 in DNA: TGTGCCAGCAGTTTTTTGGAAGGGTACGAGCAGTACTTC. The full variable domain, rest sourced from reference TRBV28 and TRBJ2-7, is DVKVTQSSRYLVKRTGEKVFLECVQDMDHENMFWYRQDPGLGLRLIYFSYDVKMKEKGDIPEGYSVSREKKERFSLILESASTNQTSMYLCASSFLEGYEQYFGPGTRLTVT.

This clonotype was detected ten times or more. The rearrangement uses TRBV7-2 and TRBJ2-2; D remains ambiguous. Germline V CDR1 and CDR2: SGHTA, FQGNSA. CDR3 length: 15 amino acids. Between the trimmed V and J ends, which lost 5 bases and 5 bases, there was a span of 15 bases. Here the CDR3 DNA reads TGTGCCAGCAGCCAGGACCAGGCATTAACCGGGGAGCTGTTTTTT. Translating it yields CASSQDQALTGELFF.

This clonotype showed up many times. The V gene is TRBV30, the J gene TRBJ1-5; TRBD1 is a possible D gene (5 bases). The CDR3 sequence is 14 residues long. The V end was cut by 0 bases, the J end by 7 bases, with 13 bases between. From germline, CDR1 is GTSNPN and CDR2 SVGIG (reference sequence). CDR3 nucleotide sequence: TGTGCCTGGAGTGTACGGGGCTGGGGCCAGCCCCAGCATTTT. It is translated as CAWSVRGWGQPQHF. The full variable domain, its missing parts supplied by reference TRBV30 and TRBJ1-5, is SQTIHQWPATLVQPVGSPLSLECTVEGTSNPNLYWYRQAAGRGLQLLFYSVGIGQISSEVPQNLSASRPQDRQFILSSKKLLLSDSGFYLCAWSVRGWGQPQHFGDGTRLSIL.

This clonotype has ten or more counts. This chain joins TRBV2 and TRBJ2-3; 9 positions agree with TRBD2. The CDR3 sequence is 15 residues long. The V and J ends lost 6 bases and 4 bases, in that order; junction bases with no gene match: 8. Per germline, CDR1 SNHLY and CDR2 FYNNEI. The CDR3 loop is CASRNPGLASDTQYF. As DNA, the CDR3 is TGTGCCAGCAGAAACCCGGGACTAGCATCAGATACGCAGTATTTT. The full variable domain, completed using reference TRBV2 and TRBJ2-3, is EPEVTQTPSHQVTQMGQEVILRCVPISNHLYFYWYRQILGQKVEFLVSFYNNEISEKSEIFDDQFSVERPDGSNFTLKIRSTKLEDSAMYFCASRNPGLASDTQYFGPGTRLTVL.

V usage is TRBV15 and J usage is TRBJ1-3; D may be TRBD1 (5 bases). The CDR3 has 16 amino acids. Germline V lookup: CDR1 LNHNV, CDR2 YYDKDF (reference sequence). The V and J ends lost 1 base and 2 bases respectively, with 12 bases between them. The CDR3 loop is CATSRGAWGPGNTIYF. The CDR3, as DNA: TGTGCCACCAGCAGAGGAGCATGGGGACCTGGAAACACCATATATTTT.

This clonotype was observed a handful of times. V usage is TRBV7-9 and J usage is TRBJ1-6; the D is unclear. Germline loops: CDR1 SEHNR, CDR2 FQNEAQ (reference sequence). The CDR3 has 15 amino acids. Trimming stripped 5 bases from V and 9 bases from J, with 17 bases between. The CDR3 sequence is CASSLLTWAGSPLHF. CDR3 nucleotides: TGTGCCAGCAGCCTCCTCACTTGGGCCGGTTCACCCCTCCACTTT.

The CDR3: CASSEDSAVDEQFF. The DNA of the CDR3 is TGTGCCAGCAGCGAAGACAGCGCCGTGGATGAGCAGTTCTTC. The V gene is TRBV7-7, the J gene TRBJ2-1, with a weak D call TRBD1 (5 bases). Germline assignment: CDR1 SSHAT and CDR2 FNYEAQ (reference sequence). Trimming took 5 bases from V and 8 from J, leaving 16 bases between them. The CDR3 is 14 amino acids.

The chain uses TRBV28 and TRBJ2-1; no firm D call. Trimming left V 5 bases short and J 10 bases short, with 12 bases between. This CDR3 has 12 residues. Germline V lookup: CDR1 MDHEN, CDR2 SYDVKM. The CDR3 DNA reads TGTGCCAGCAGTGACACCCAAGGCGAGCAGTTCTTC. Protein sequence: CASSDTQGEQFF. The full variable domain, rest sourced from reference TRBV28 and TRBJ2-1, is DVKVTQSSRYLVKRTGEKVFLECVQDMDHENMFWYRQDPGLGLRLIYFSYDVKMKEKGDIPEGYSVSREKKERFSLILESASTNQTSMYLCASSDTQGEQFFGPGTRLTVL.

This clonotype showed up just a few times. V and J are TRBV4-3 and TRBJ1-1; D remains unclear. Between the trimmed V and J ends, which lost 0 bases and 1 base, there was a span of 18 bases. The CDR3 sequence is 18 residues long. From germline, CDR1 is LGHNA and CDR2 YSLEER. CDR3 sequence reads: CASSQEVVWRLSNTEAFF. The CDR3 bases are TGCGCCAGCAGCCAAGAAGTAGTGTGGCGACTCTCGAACACTGAAGCTTTCTTT.

The V and J genes are TRBV7-6 and TRBJ2-1, with D perhaps matching TRBD1 (7 bases). Per the germline V gene, CDR1 is SGHVS and CDR2 is FNYEAQ. The germline V and J ends were trimmed by 4 bases and 6 bases, with 10 bases remaining between them. This CDR3 comprises 13 residues. CDR3 sequence reads: CASSWGDSNEQFF. CDR3 nucleotides: TGTGCCAGCAGCTGGGGGGACAGCAATGAGCAGTTCTTC.

The J gene is TRBJ1-6, the V gene TRBV15, with D unclear. Germline assignment: CDR1 LNHNV and CDR2 YYDKDF (reference sequence). The CDR3 covers 14 residues. V was cut by 2 bases and J by 7 bases, with 9 bases left in between. CDR3 sequence: CATSRQVGNSPLHF. The CDR3 nucleotides read TGTGCCACCAGCAGACAGGTTGGGAATTCACCCCTCCACTTT. Based on the CDR3 plus reference TRBV15 and TRBJ1-6, the full variable domain is DAMVIQNPRYQVTQFGKPVTLSCSQTLNHNVMYWYQQKSSQAPKLLFHYYDKDFNNEADTPDNFQSRRPNTSFCFLDIRSPGLGDTAMYLCATSRQVGNSPLHFGNGTRLTVT.

This clonotype was found many times. The rearrangement uses TRBV5-1 and TRBJ2-3; 10 positions match TRBD2. Germline assignment: CDR1 SGHRS and CDR2 YFSETQ. This CDR3 has 15 residues. Losses at the gene ends were 1 base for V and 6 bases for J; bases not matched to a gene: 5. CDR3 sequence reads: CASSLSSGSSDTQYF. DNA for the CDR3: TGCGCCAGCAGCTTGTCTAGCGGGAGTTCTGATACGCAGTATTTT.

This clonotype was seen repeatedly, ten times or more. This chain connects TRBV5-1 to TRBJ2-2; D uncertain. This CDR3 comprises 12 residues. V lost 2 bases and J 6 bases, leaving 5 bases between the germline ends. The V gene's germline CDR1 is SGHRS and CDR2 YFSETQ. Written as DNA, the CDR3 is TGCGCCAGCAGCTTTCGTCCCGGGGAGCTGTTTTTT. Protein sequence: CASSFRPGELFF.

As for this clonotype: This may stem from a read error, because a much larger clone lies one nucleotide away. V gene TRBV11-1 combines with J gene TRBJ2-1, with 9 bases identical to TRBD2. This CDR3 is built from 17 residues. The V gene end was trimmed by 2 bases and the J gene end by 9 bases; junction bases not matched to a gene: 14. Germline CDR1 reads SGHAT; CDR2 reads FQDESV (reference sequence). The CDR3 protein is CASSLSGGSNGRREQFF. CDR3 in DNA: TGTGCCAGCAGCTTAAGCGGGGGGTCTAACGGGAGACGTGAGCAGTTCTTC.

V gene TRBV15 combines with J gene TRBJ2-3, with D hard to call. The germline CDR1 and CDR2 sequences are LNHNV and YYDKDF (reference sequence). V was trimmed by 0 bases and J by 2 bases, leaving 9 bases between them. This CDR3 has 15 residues. The CDR3 nucleotides are TGTGCCACCAGCAGAGATCTCCCAGACACAGATACGCAGTATTTT. This translates into CATSRDLPDTDTQYF.

In this sample, this clonotype turned up a few times. Mismatch with germline at one junction end may stem from a read error. This chain joins TRBV4-1 and TRBJ1-5, with D hard to call. The CDR3 spans 17 residues. The V gene's germline CDR1 is MGHRA and CDR2 YSYEKL. In DNA, the CDR3 is TGCGCCAGCAGTCAAGGGATACCGCCGACACGCTATCAGCCCCAGCATTTT. Its translation: CASSQGIPPTRYQPQHF.

This clonotype showed up just a few times. The CDR3 DNA reads TGCGCCAGCAGCCCCGGACTAGCGGGAGAGTGGGGCACAGATACGCAGTATTTT. This encodes CASSPGLAGEWGTDTQYF. The rearrangement joins TRBV5-1 to TRBJ2-3; 13 bases match TRBD2. The CDR3 is made up of 18 amino acids. The trim removed 4 bases at V and 1 base at J, leaving 9 bases unmatched. The germline CDR1 and CDR2 sequences are SGHRS and YFSETQ.